This is a list of T cell receptor beta chains from one sample in a study of OX40 agonist ivuxolimab in advanced cancers. TCRdb's copy holds only in-frame clones and misses some; the assay was immunoSEQ multiplex PCR. The sample lists roughly 92,000 clones, roughly 89% occurring once. The sequencing here drew on CD4+ or CD8+ T cells sorted from blood, taken in a trial of the OX40 agonist ivuxolimab. Receptor source: an adult with an advanced solid tumor such as melanoma, head and neck, liver or kidney cancer. The CDR3 runs from the conserved cysteine through the conserved F or W. The D gene is left open where the match is weak. Not all rows give a size; the values are once, few, many and, for expanded clones, a class.

clone_size j_call d_call v_call cdr3_aa cdr3_nt
. TRBJ2-2 TRBD1 TRBV7-9 CASRPISGTANTGELFF TGTGCCAGCAGGCCCATTTCCGGGACAGCGAACACCGGGGAGCTGTTTTTT
. TRBJ2-2 . TRBV5-1 CASSFLQGRTGELFF TGCGCCAGCAGCTTTCTCCAGGGAAGGACCGGGGAGCTGTTTTTT
. TRBJ1-4 . TRBV5-8 CASSPSRTWRGEKLFF TGTGCCAGCAGCCCCTCCCGGACGTGGCGTGGGGAAAAACTGTTTTTT
. TRBJ1-5 TRBD1 TRBV19 CASSPDRGQPQHF TGTGCCAGTAGTCCGGACAGGGGCCAGCCCCAGCATTTT
. TRBJ2-7 . TRBV29-1 CSVVKAGTLYEQYF TGCAGCGTTGTCAAGGCAGGGACCCTTTACGAGCAGTACTTC
. TRBJ1-3 . TRBV6-1 CASFRGGGSGNTIYF TGTGCCAGCTTCCGCGGAGGGGGCTCTGGAAACACCATATATTTT
. TRBJ2-3 . TRBV7-6 CASSLKADTQYF TGTGCCAGCAGCTTAAAGGCGGATACGCAGTATTTT
. TRBJ1-6 . TRBV6-6 CASSRPNSPLHF TGTGCCAGCAGCAGACCTAATTCACCCCTCCACTTT
. TRBJ1-5 TRBD1 TRBV10-3 CAISEDRGQPQHF TGTGCCATCAGTGAGGACAGGGGACAGCCCCAGCATTTT
. TRBJ1-6 . TRBV6-1 CASTTHSSYNSPLHF TGTGCCAGCACGACCCATAGCTCCTATAATTCACCCCTCCACTTT
once TRBJ1-5 . TRBV4-2 CASSQERAPNQPQHF TGTGCCAGCAGCCAAGAAAGGGCCCCCAATCAGCCCCAGCATTTT
once TRBJ2-7 TRBD1 TRBV7-3 CASSLNGQGTTRQYF TGTGCCAGCAGCTTAAACGGACAGGGGACTACCCGGCAGTACTTC
few TRBJ1-1 TRBD1 TRBV30 CAWTDGTENTEAFF TGTGCCTGGACCGATGGGACAGAGAACACTGAAGCTTTCTTT
. TRBJ2-1 TRBD2 TRBV7-2 CASSSGGIHYNEQFF TGTGCCAGCAGCTCCGGGGGGATCCATTACAATGAGCAGTTCTTC
. TRBJ1-4 TRBD1 TRBV11-1 CASSSPGQIIEKLFF TGTGCCAGCAGCTCGCCGGGACAGATTATTGAAAAACTGTTTTTT
. TRBJ2-1 TRBD2 TRBV28 CASRTTSASLNEQFF TGTGCCAGCAGGACGACTAGCGCCAGCCTTAATGAGCAGTTCTTC
. TRBJ2-1 TRBD1 TRBV5-5 CASSPTGSNEQFF TGTGCCAGCAGCCCGACAGGGAGCAATGAGCAGTTCTTC
. TRBJ1-4 . TRBV29-1 CSVEAGPDEKLFF TGCAGCGTTGAAGCAGGACCCGACGAAAAACTGTTTTTT
. TRBJ2-1 . TRBV29-1 CSVRLVRLYNEQFF TGCAGCGTACGACTAGTTCGGCTTTACAATGAGCAGTTCTTC
. TRBJ1-3 . TRBV7-9 CASSLGDTIYF TGTGCCAGCAGCTTAGGCGACACCATATATTTT
. TRBJ2-5 . TRBV6-5 CASSYGGGGETQYF TGTGCCAGCAGTTATGGAGGCGGAGGGGAGACCCAGTACTTC
. TRBJ2-3 . TRBV5-1 CASSLASGSADTQYF TGCGCCAGCAGCTTGGCCTCAGGGTCCGCAGATACGCAGTATTTT
once TRBJ2-2 . TRBV6-5 CASSRGTGELFF TGTGCCAGCAGCCGGGGGACCGGGGAGCTGTTTTTT
. TRBJ2-7 . TRBV15 CATSVGGPAYEQYF TGTGCCACCAGCGTCGGGGGCCCCGCCTACGAGCAGTACTTC
once TRBJ2-1 TRBD2 TRBV29-1 CSVGLAAYNEQFF TGCAGCGTAGGACTAGCGGCTTACAATGAGCAGTTCTTC
. TRBJ2-3 . TRBV7-9 CASLRGTDTQYF TGTGCCAGCTTGCGGGGCACAGATACGCAGTATTTT
. TRBJ2-2 TRBD2 TRBV6-6 CASSYPSGGPGELFF TGTGCCAGCAGTTACCCTAGCGGGGGGCCCGGGGAGCTGTTTTTT
. TRBJ1-4 . TRBV14 CASSQGGPGTNEKLFF TGTGCCAGCAGCCAAGGGGGCCCCGGCACTAATGAAAAACTGTTTTTT
. TRBJ2-2 . TRBV6-7 CASTQGRSRGTGELFF TGTGCCAGCACCCAGGGTCGGTCCCGGGGCACCGGGGAGCTGTTTTTT
. TRBJ2-5 . TRBV11-2 CASSTQGMGQETQYF TGTGCCAGCAGCACACAGGGCATGGGCCAAGAGACCCAGTACTTC
. TRBJ1-2 . TRBV14 CASSQLRTGISNYGYTF TGTGCCAGCAGCCAACTAAGAACAGGAATTTCTAACTATGGCTACACCTTC
. TRBJ2-7 TRBD2 TRBV11-2 CASSSLSGGAPYEQYF TGTGCCAGCAGCTCACTCAGCGGGGGGGCCCCCTACGAGCAGTACTTC
. TRBJ1-2 . TRBV5-4 CASSLGGPGSLKGYTF TGTGCCAGCAGCCTGGGTGGGCCTGGATCCCTGAAAGGCTACACCTTC
. TRBJ2-7 TRBD1 TRBV5-1 CASSKQGASSYEQYF TGCGCCAGCAGCAAACAGGGGGCCTCCTCCTACGAGCAGTACTTC
. TRBJ1-5 TRBD1 TRBV4-2 CASSQGYRDRAQPQHF TGTGCCAGCAGCCAAGGGTACCGGGACAGGGCTCAGCCCCAGCATTTT
. TRBJ2-1 TRBD2 TRBV19 CASSKGLEGRNEQFF TGTGCCAGTAGTAAGGGACTAGAGGGGCGGAATGAGCAGTTCTTC
once TRBJ2-7 . TRBV1 CTSSQERGRAFYGSYEQYF TGCACCAGCAGCCAAGAACGCGGGAGGGCCTTTTATGGGTCCTACGAGCAGTACTTC
. TRBJ2-5 TRBD1 TRBV28 CASSGTGKQETQYF TGTGCCAGCTCCGGGACAGGAAAACAAGAGACCCAGTACTTC
. TRBJ1-5 . TRBV28 CASKTWGGNVVPQHF TGTGCCAGCAAGACCTGGGGGGGAAACGTGGTTCCCCAGCATTTT
. TRBJ2-3 . TRBV27 CASSPPLSGTDTQYF TGTGCCAGCAGTCCCCCTCTTAGCGGCACAGATACGCAGTATTTT
. TRBJ2-3 . TRBV29-1 CSGLDRTDTQYF TGCAGCGGTTTAGACCGCACAGATACGCAGTATTTT
once TRBJ2-3 . TRBV7-9 CASSLILPTDTQYF TGTGCCAGCAGCTTGATACTACCCACAGATACGCAGTATTTT
. TRBJ1-5 . TRBV5-8 CASSLDGNQPQHF TGTGCCAGCAGCTTGGACGGCAATCAGCCCCAGCATTTT
. TRBJ2-2 . TRBV6-6 CASSYSRGTGELFF TGTGCCAGCAGTTACTCGCGAGGCACCGGGGAGCTGTTTTTT
. TRBJ2-1 TRBD1 TRBV11-1 CASSLGGQGFNEQFF TGTGCCAGCAGCTTAGGGGGACAGGGTTTCAATGAGCAGTTCTTC
. TRBJ1-4 TRBD1 TRBV30 CAWSPKGQKGEKLFF TGTGCCTGGAGTCCTAAGGGACAGAAAGGGGAAAAACTGTTTTTT
. TRBJ1-3 . TRBV7-9 CASSTQVMGNTIYF TGTGCCAGCAGCACACAGGTTATGGGAAACACCATATATTTT
. TRBJ2-3 . TRBV10-1 CASSDSSSTDTQYF TGCGCCAGCAGTGATTCCTCTAGCACAGATACGCAGTATTTT
. TRBJ2-7 TRBD1 TRBV6-5 CASSFRQGAGGEQYF TGTGCCAGCAGTTTCCGACAGGGAGCTGGGGGCGAGCAGTACTTC
. TRBJ2-2 TRBD2 TRBV5-1 CASSPGLGNTGELFF TGCGCCAGCAGCCCGGGACTAGGGAACACCGGGGAGCTGTTTTTT
. TRBJ2-5 TRBD1 TRBV18 CASSPVTGLYQETQYF TGTGCCAGCTCACCAGTGACAGGGCTCTACCAAGAGACCCAGTACTTC
. TRBJ1-6 . TRBV4-1 CASSQDSRLDSPLHF TGCGCCAGCAGCCAAGATTCCAGACTTGATTCACCCCTCCACTTT
. TRBJ2-1 . TRBV18 CASSPWGPPRSEQFF TGTGCCAGCTCACCATGGGGTCCCCCAAGGAGTGAGCAGTTCTTC